This T cell receptor (beta chain) stems from a study of T cell responses to AZD1222 COVID-19 vaccine. Study observations and caveats: Among vaccine-associated CD4 TCRs, coverage spanned spike, with dominance at 160-218 and 743-854. Unmutated regions of variants are reportedly targeted by nearly half of spike-specific TCRs. With two AZD1222 doses given, Spike-specific TCR breadth and depth both rose.

CDR1 is SNHLY, CDR2 FYNNEI, per germline. The CDR3 runs 14 residues. The V end lost 7 bases, the J end lost 3 bases, and 16 bases lay between the germline ends. The data were produced by immunoSEQ multiplex PCR, yet TCRdb's version contains in-frame clones alone and is incomplete. The sample records about 150,000 clones, around nine tenths being singletons. Note on this clone: As yet, its antigen is unknown.

This TCR came from an adult in good health. This chain uses TRBV2 with TRBJ2-7, with D perhaps TRBD1 (6 bases). This specimen was peripheral blood, taken on day 0 of AZD1222 vaccination. CDR3 bases: TGTGCCAGCAACCGACCGGGACATCTCTACGAGCAGTACTTC. It translates to CASNRPGHLYEQYF.